One sample yielded the 8 T cell receptor beta chains listed below, sequenced in a study of CD8 T cells in Susac syndrome. When the RNA was reverse transcribed, random hexamers were used with an input of roughly 0.45 to 1 ug. TCRdb independently ran MiXCR on the immunoSEQ multiplex PCR reads; one entry per CDR3 protein. The table records under 200,000 distinct CDR3 sequences, about 96% of them present only once. The material sequenced was CD4+ T cells from PBMCs. The receptors shown here come from a human donor with Susac syndrome.

The genes are TRBV6-2 or TRBV6-3 and TRBJ2-5; D might be TRBD2 (5 bases). Trimming removed 4 bases at V and 2 bases at J, with 20 bases between. Per the germline V gene, CDR1 is MNHEY and CDR2 is SVGEGT. This CDR3 has 17 amino acids. CDR3 sequence (DNA): TGTGCCAGCAGTTCCCCAAAACTTACTAGGAAGCAAGAGACCCAGTACTTC. This gives the protein CASSSPKLTRKQETQYF.

The chain has TRBV20-1 and TRBJ2-2, with D uncertain. Germline lookup yields CDR1 DFQATT and CDR2 SNEGSKA (reference sequence). The CDR3 runs to 12 residues. V gave up 2 bases and J gave up 3 bases, with 4 bases separating them. The CDR3 spells CSARPYTGELFF. Written as DNA, the CDR3 is TGCAGTGCTAGACCGTACACCGGGGAGCTGTTTTTT.

This rearrangement joins TRBV3-1 to TRBJ2-7, with D possibly TRBD1 on 6 matching bases. The germline V gene encodes CDR1 LGHDT and CDR2 YNNKEL (reference sequence). V lost 4 bases to trimming and J lost 3 bases, with 13 bases between them. This CDR3 has 14 amino acids. The CDR3 DNA is TGTGCCAGCAGCCCTATGAACAGGGTCTACGAGCAGTACGTC. Translating it yields CASSPMNRVYEQYV.

The chain recombines TRBV12-3 or TRBV12-4 with TRBJ2-7; 15 nucleotides align to TRBD2. The CDR3 sequence is 15 residues long. With 6 bases clipped from V and 7 bases from J, the junction kept 7 bases outside the gene matches. Here the CDR3 DNA reads TGTGCCAGCAGACCGGGACTAGCGGGAGGTGGTGAGCAGTACTTC. This translates into CASRPGLAGGGEQYF.

About this clonotype: One end of the junction varies from germline; a read error may be responsible. This CDR3 is CASSLAGDSSEQFF. The CDR3 DNA reads TGTGCCAGCAGCCTAGCGGGAGACTCAAGCGAGCAGTTCTTC. The rearrangement uses TRBV7-9 and TRBJ2-1; 10 nucleotides line up with TRBD2. Looked up from germline, CDR1 is SEHNR and CDR2 is FQNEAQ (reference sequence). This CDR3 contains 14 residues.

V is TRBV11-1 and J is TRBJ2-3; D might be TRBD2 (5 bases). Germline V CDR1 and CDR2: SGHAT, FQDESV (reference sequence). V dropped 8 bases and J dropped 3 bases, with 18 bases sitting between them. The CDR3 has 15 amino acids. The CDR3 DNA sequence: TGTGCCAGCGGGCTCCGGGCGGGCTTGACAGATACGCAGTATTTT. The encoded protein is CASGLRAGLTDTQYF.

V usage is TRBV6-2 or TRBV6-3 and J usage is TRBJ2-7; a weak D match, TRBD1 (6 bases). The CDR3 is made up of 12 amino acids. Trimming left V 6 bases short and J 5 bases short, with 11 bases between. Germline V lookup: CDR1 MNHEY, CDR2 SVGEGT. The CDR3 sequence is CASRGAGDEQYV. Written as DNA, the CDR3 is TGTGCCAGCAGAGGGGCAGGGGACGAGCAGTACGTC.

The chain joins TRBV29-1 to TRBJ1-1; the D is unclear. CDR1 SQVTM and CDR2 ANQGSEA come from the germline V gene. This CDR3 contains 11 residues. Trimming removed 4 bases from V and 7 bases from J, with 10 bases in between. The CDR3 coding sequence is TGCAGCGTTGGTAGCCTCTTTGAAGCTTTCTTT. Translating it yields CSVGSLFEAFF.